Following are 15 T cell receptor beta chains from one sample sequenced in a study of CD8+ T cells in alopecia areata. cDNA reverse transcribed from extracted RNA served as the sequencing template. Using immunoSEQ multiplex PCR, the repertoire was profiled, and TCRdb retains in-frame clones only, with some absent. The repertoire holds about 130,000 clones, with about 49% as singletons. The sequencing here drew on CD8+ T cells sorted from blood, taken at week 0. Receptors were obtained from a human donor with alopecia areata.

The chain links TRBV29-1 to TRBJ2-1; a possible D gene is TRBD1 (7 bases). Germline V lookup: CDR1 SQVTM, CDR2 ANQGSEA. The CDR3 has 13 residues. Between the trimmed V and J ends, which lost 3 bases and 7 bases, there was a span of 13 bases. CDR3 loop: CSVETGTGNEQFF. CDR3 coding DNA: TGCAGCGTTGAGACAGGGACTGGGAATGAGCAGTTCTTC.

The DNA of the CDR3 is TGTGCCACCAGCAGGATACCACAGGGGTTCTACGAGCAGTACTTC. Translating it yields CATSRIPQGFYEQYF. The chain combines TRBV15 with TRBJ2-7, with 7 bases lining up with TRBD1. Germline-derived CDR1 and CDR2 are LNHNV and YYDKDF (reference sequence). The J segment lost 3 bases and the V segment lost 3 bases, leaving 8 bases of the junction unmatched. The CDR3 has 15 amino acids.

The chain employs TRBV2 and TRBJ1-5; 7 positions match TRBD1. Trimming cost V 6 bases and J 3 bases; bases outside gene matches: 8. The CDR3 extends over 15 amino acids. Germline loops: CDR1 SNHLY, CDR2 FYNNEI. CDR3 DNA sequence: TGTGCCAGCAGAGCCCCCGGGACAGACAATCAGCCCCAGCATTTT. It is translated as CASRAPGTDNQPQHF.

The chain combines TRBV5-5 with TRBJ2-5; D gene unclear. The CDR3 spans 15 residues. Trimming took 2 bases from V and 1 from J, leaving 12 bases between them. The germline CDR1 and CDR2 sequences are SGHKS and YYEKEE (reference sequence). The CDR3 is CASSLVGLSQETQYF. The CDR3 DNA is TGTGCCAGCAGCTTAGTGGGCCTGAGCCAAGAGACCCAGTACTTC.

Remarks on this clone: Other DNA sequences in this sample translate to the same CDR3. CDR3 region: CASSLRTSNQPQHF. Here the CDR3 DNA reads TGTGCCAGCAGTTTGAGGACATCGAATCAGCCCCAGCATTTT. This rearrangement joins TRBV27 to TRBJ1-5, with TRBD1 as a possible D gene (5 bases). Germline V gene lookup returns CDR1 MNHEY and CDR2 SMNVEV (reference sequence). The CDR3 spans 14 residues. V was clipped by 3 bases and J by 4 bases, with 10 bases between them.

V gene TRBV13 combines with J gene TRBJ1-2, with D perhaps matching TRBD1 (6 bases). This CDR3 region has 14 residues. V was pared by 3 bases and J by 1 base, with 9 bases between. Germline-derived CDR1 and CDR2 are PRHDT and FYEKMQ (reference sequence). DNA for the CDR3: TGTGCCAGCAGCTTCGGGGGCGGTAACTATGGCTACACCTTC. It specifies CASSFGGGNYGYTF.

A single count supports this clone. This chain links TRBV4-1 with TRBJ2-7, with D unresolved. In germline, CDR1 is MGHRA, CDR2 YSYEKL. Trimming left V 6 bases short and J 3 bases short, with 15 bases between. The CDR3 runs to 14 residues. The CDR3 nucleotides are TGCGCCAGCAGTTACCTGGATAAGAACTACGAGCAGTACTTC. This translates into CASSYLDKNYEQYF.

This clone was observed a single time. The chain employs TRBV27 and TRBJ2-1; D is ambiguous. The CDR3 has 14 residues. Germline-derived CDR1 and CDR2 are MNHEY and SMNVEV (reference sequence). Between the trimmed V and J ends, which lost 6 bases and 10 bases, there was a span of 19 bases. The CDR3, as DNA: TGTGCCAGCAGACCACTGCCCCCAGGTGGCGAGCAGTTCTTC. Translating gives CASRPLPPGGEQFF.

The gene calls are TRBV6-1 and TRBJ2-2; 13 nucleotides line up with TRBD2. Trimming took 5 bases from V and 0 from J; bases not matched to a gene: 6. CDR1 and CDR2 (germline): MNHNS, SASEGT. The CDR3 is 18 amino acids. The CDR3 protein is CASSQGLAGAPNTGELFF. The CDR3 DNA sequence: TGTGCCAGCAGTCAAGGACTAGCGGGGGCCCCGAACACCGGGGAGCTGTTTTTT.

The CDR3 loop is CASSFGTDSYGYTF. The CDR3 nucleotides read TGTGCCAGCAGCTTTGGTACAGACTCCTATGGCTACACCTTC. The chain joins TRBV13 to TRBJ1-2, with D hard to call. The CDR3 contains 14 residues. The germline CDR1 and CDR2 sequences are PRHDT and FYEKMQ (reference sequence). With 3 bases removed from V and 4 bases from J, the gap between germline ends came to 12 bases.

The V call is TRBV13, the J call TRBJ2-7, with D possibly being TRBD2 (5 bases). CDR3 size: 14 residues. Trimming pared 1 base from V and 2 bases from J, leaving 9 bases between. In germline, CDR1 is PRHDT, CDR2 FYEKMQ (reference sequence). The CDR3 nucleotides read TGTGCCAGCAGCTTAGTGGAGGAGCCCTACGAGCAGTACTTC. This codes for CASSLVEEPYEQYF. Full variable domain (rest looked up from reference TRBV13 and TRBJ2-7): AAGVIQSPRHLIKEKRETATLKCYPIPRHDTVYWYQQGPGQDPQFLISFYEKMQSDKGSIPDRFSAQQFSDYHSELNMSSLELGDSALYFCASSLVEEPYEQYFGPGTRLTVT.

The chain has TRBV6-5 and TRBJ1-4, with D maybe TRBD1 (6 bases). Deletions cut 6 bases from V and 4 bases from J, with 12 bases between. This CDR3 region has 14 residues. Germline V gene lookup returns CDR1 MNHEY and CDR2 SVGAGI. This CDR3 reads CASSPQGYNEKLFF. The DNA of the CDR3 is TGTGCCAGCAGCCCACAGGGATATAATGAAAAACTGTTTTTT.

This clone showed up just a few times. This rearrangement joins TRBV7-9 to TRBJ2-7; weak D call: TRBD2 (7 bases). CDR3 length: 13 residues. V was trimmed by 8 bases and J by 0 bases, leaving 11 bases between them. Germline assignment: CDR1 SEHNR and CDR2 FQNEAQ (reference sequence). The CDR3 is CASRGASSYEQYF. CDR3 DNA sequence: TGTGCCAGCCGGGGGGCTAGCTCCTACGAGCAGTACTTC.

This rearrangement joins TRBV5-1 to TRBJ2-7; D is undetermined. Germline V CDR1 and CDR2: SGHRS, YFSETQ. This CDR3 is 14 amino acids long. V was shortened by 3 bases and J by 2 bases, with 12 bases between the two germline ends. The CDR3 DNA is TGCGCCAGCAGCTGGACGGATCCCACCTACGAGCAGTACTTC. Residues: CASSWTDPTYEQYF.

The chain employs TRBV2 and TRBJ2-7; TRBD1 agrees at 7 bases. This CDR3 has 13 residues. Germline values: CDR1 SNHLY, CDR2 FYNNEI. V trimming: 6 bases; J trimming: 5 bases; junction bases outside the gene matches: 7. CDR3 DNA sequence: TGTGCCAGCAGCGACCAACAGGGGAACGAGCAGTACTTC. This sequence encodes CASSDQQGNEQYF.